Each of the 31 T cell receptor beta chains below was sequenced from the same sample in a study of cytomegalovirus exposure and HLA in healthy donors. It was with 60 Vbeta and 13 Jbeta primers that the PCR ran. Sequencing was performed with immunoSEQ multiplex PCR; in TCRdb, only in-frame clones are kept and a portion is missing. This repertoire shows about 190,000 clones, almost 80% found once; its top ten account for less than 2%. What was sequenced was PBMCs. The origin of the receptors is a woman aged 18-30 years in good health and CMV-seronegative.

This clone appeared a few times. The V gene is TRBV7-2, the J gene TRBJ2-1; TRBD2 agrees at 12 bases. The V segment lost 4 bases and the J segment 0 bases; nucleotides outside the gene matches: 7. The germline gives CDR1 SGHTA, CDR2 FQGNSA. The CDR3 has 18 residues. CDR3 DNA sequence: TGTGCCAGCAGCTCCCCGGGACTAGCGGGCTTCTCCTACAATGAGCAGTTCTTC. Translation: CASSSPGLAGFSYNEQFF.

The J gene is TRBJ2-1, the V gene TRBV2; TRBD1 matches at 10 bases. CDR1 is SNHLY and CDR2 is FYNNEI in the germline V gene. V lost 2 bases to trimming and J lost 2 bases; unmatched junction nucleotides: 6. CDR3 length: 17 amino acids. The DNA for the CDR3 is TGTGCCAGCAGTGAAAAGGGGGGACAGGGGACCTACAATGAGCAGTTCTTC. Translation: CASSEKGGQGTYNEQFF.

V gene TRBV5-1 combines with J gene TRBJ2-3; D gene ambiguous. Germline loops: CDR1 SGHRS, CDR2 YFSETQ. The V end lost 0 bases, the J end lost 4 bases, and 12 bases lay between the germline ends. CDR3 length equals 15 residues. The CDR3 nucleotides are TGCGCCAGCAGCTTGGCCCAACTATCGTCAGATACGCAGTATTTT. This gives the protein CASSLAQLSSDTQYF.

The V gene is TRBV28, the J gene TRBJ2-7; weak D call: TRBD2 (7 bases). This CDR3 is built from 13 residues. V dropped 2 bases and J dropped 6 bases, with 11 bases sitting between them. Germline assignment: CDR1 MDHEN and CDR2 SYDVKM. The CDR3 DNA follows: TGTGCCAGCAGTTTAATTAGGGGGGGCGAGCAGTACTTC. Translation: CASSLIRGGEQYF.

CDR3 sequence: CASSMGIGNQPQHF. DNA of the CDR3: TGTGCCAGTAGTATGGGCATCGGCAATCAGCCCCAGCATTTT. This chain connects TRBV19 to TRBJ1-5; no clear D. The V gene lost 3 bases and the J gene lost 2 bases, with 8 bases spanning the gap. Germline CDR1 reads LNHDA; CDR2 reads SQIVND (reference sequence). This CDR3 region has 14 residues.

V is TRBV28 and J is TRBJ1-1; 7 nucleotides match TRBD1. Germline CDR1 MDHEN, CDR2 SYDVKM. CDR3 size: 15 residues. J gave up 1 base and V 3 bases, and 5 bases lay outside the gene matches. The CDR3 DNA reads TGTGCCAGCAGTTTGCAGGGGGAGGCGAACACTGAAGCTTTCTTT. Its translation: CASSLQGEANTEAFF.

This clone came up once. This chain connects TRBV19 to TRBJ1-2, with a tentative D call TRBD1 (5 bases). This CDR3 comprises 15 residues. Trimming left V 7 bases short and J 5 bases short, with 20 bases between. Germline V gives CDR1 LNHDA, CDR2 SQIVND (reference sequence). The CDR3 loop is CASTPHGGAKYGYTF. The CDR3 DNA is TGTGCCAGTACCCCCCACGGCGGGGCGAAATATGGCTACACCTTC.

The chain joins TRBV7-9 to TRBJ2-3; no reliable D call. The V end lost 0 bases, the J end lost 0 bases, and 4 bases lay between the germline ends. The CDR3 covers 14 residues. CDR1 and CDR2 (germline): SEHNR, FQNEAQ (reference sequence). This CDR3 reads CASSLAASTDTQYF. Written as DNA, the CDR3 is TGTGCCAGCAGCTTAGCGGCCAGCACAGATACGCAGTATTTT.

The V gene is TRBV6-1, the J gene TRBJ2-5, with 13 bases aligning to TRBD2. Trimming cost V 6 bases and J 4 bases; bases outside gene matches: 5. Germline V gene data show CDR1 as MNHNS and CDR2 as SASEGT. CDR3 length: 15 residues. CDR3 nucleotide sequence: TGTGCCAGCAGCTTGGGACTAGCGGGGAGAGAGACCCAGTACTTC. It is translated as CASSLGLAGRETQYF.

This chain connects TRBV30 to TRBJ1-2; D is possibly TRBD1 (6 bases). Looked up from germline, CDR1 is GTSNPN and CDR2 is SVGIG (reference sequence). The CDR3 contains 15 residues. The V gene lost 7 bases and the J gene lost 4 bases, with 22 bases spanning the gap. Here the CDR3 DNA reads TGTGCCTCCGTTCACGGGGCAGGGGCACTCTATGGCTACACCTTC. The encoded protein is CASVHGAGALYGYTF.

This chain links TRBV5-6 with TRBJ1-2, with D perhaps TRBD1 (5 bases). CDR3 length: 14 residues. The germline V and J ends were trimmed by 0 bases and 7 bases, with 13 bases remaining between them. Germline V gene lookup returns CDR1 SGHDT and CDR2 YYEEEE. The CDR3 DNA follows: TGTGCCAGCAGCTTGGCCCAGGGCCAGGGTGGCTACACCTTC. Amino acid sequence: CASSLAQGQGGYTF.

The chain combines TRBV5-4 with TRBJ1-5, with 8 nucleotides matching TRBD1. With 2 bases clipped from V and 0 bases from J, the junction kept 7 bases outside the gene matches. CDR3 length: 17 amino acids. The germline V gene encodes CDR1 SGHNT and CDR2 YYREEE (reference sequence). CDR3 sequence (DNA): TGTGCCAGCAGCTTCGGACAGGGAGGAGTTAGCAATCAGCCCCAGCATTTT. It yields the protein CASSFGQGGVSNQPQHF.

This clone was observed a handful of times. The chain employs TRBV9 and TRBJ1-2, with D uncertain. CDR1 and CDR2 from the germline V gene are SGDLS and YYNGEE. V dropped 1 base and J dropped 8 bases, with 12 bases sitting between them. This CDR3 spans 13 amino acids. The CDR3 nucleotides read TGTGCCAGCAGCGTATTAGGCCTGGAGGGCTACACCTTC. Translated, it gives CASSVLGLEGYTF.

The sample holds a few counts of this clone. This sequence joins TRBV27 and TRBJ2-3, with a tentative D call TRBD1 (6 bases). The CDR3 has 16 residues. The V end lost 1 base, the J end lost 0 bases, and 11 bases lay between the germline ends. Germline assignment: CDR1 MNHEY and CDR2 SMNVEV (reference sequence). CDR3 nucleotide sequence: TGTGCCAGCAGTTTATGGACAGAGCCTAGCACAGATACGCAGTATTTT. The encoded protein is CASSLWTEPSTDTQYF.

This chain uses TRBV6-1 with TRBJ1-1; D remains ambiguous. The germline V gene has CDR1 MNHNS and CDR2 SASEGT. This CDR3 comprises 14 residues. V was trimmed by 0 bases and J by 4 bases, leaving 9 bases between them. The CDR3 sequence: CASSEARVVTEAFF. The CDR3 bases are TGTGCCAGCAGTGAAGCTCGGGTGGTCACTGAAGCTTTCTTT.

The chain recombines TRBV27 with TRBJ2-5, with D tentatively TRBD2 (5 bases). The J call may be wrong; the DNA end is better matched by TRBJ2-7. The CDR3 length is 16 residues. CDR1 is MNHEY, CDR2 SMNVEV, per germline (reference sequence). CDR3 residues: CASSLGADYLSYEQYF. The CDR3 DNA reads as TGTGCCAGCAGTCTGGGAGCAGACTATTTATCGTACGAGCAGTACTTC.

This chain connects TRBV11-2 to TRBJ2-7; possibly TRBD1 for D (6 bases). Germline CDR1 reads SGHAT; CDR2 reads FQNNGV. CDR3 length equals 14 residues. The V and J ends lost 3 bases and 4 bases respectively, with 13 bases between them. Here the CDR3 DNA reads TGTGCCAGCAGCTTGGACAGCCCAGGGTACGAGCAGTACTTC. Its translation: CASSLDSPGYEQYF.

The J gene is TRBJ2-7, the V gene TRBV7-9; D remains unclear. In germline, CDR1 is SEHNR, CDR2 FQNEAQ (reference sequence). The CDR3 consists of 17 residues. V was shortened by 3 bases and J by 6 bases, with 24 bases between the two germline ends. The CDR3 spells CASSFPPSVTMDREQYF. CDR3 DNA: TGTGCCAGCAGCTTTCCTCCCAGCGTAACGATGGATCGCGAGCAGTACTTC. Using reference TRBV7-9 and TRBJ2-7 for the parts outside the CDR3, the full variable domain is DTGVSQNPRHKITKRGQNVTFRCDPISEHNRLYWYRQTLGQGPEFLTYFQNEAQLEKSRLLSDRFSAERPKGSFSTLEIQRTEQGDSAMYLCASSFPPSVTMDREQYFGPGTRLTVT.

V and J are TRBV6-1 and TRBJ2-3; D remains ambiguous. Germline lookup yields CDR1 MNHNS and CDR2 SASEGT. The CDR3 length is 14 residues. V was shortened by 6 bases and J by 3 bases, with 13 bases between the two germline ends. In DNA form, the CDR3 reads TGTGCCAGCAGAAGGCAGGCCGTTACAGATACGCAGTATTTT. Protein sequence: CASRRQAVTDTQYF.

This sequence joins TRBV28 and TRBJ2-1; a weak D match, TRBD2 (7 bases). CDR3 length: 14 amino acids. Per germline, CDR1 MDHEN and CDR2 SYDVKM. V shed 6 bases and J shed 3 bases, with 12 bases lying between them. The CDR3 DNA is TGTGCCAGCAGCGTGGGAGGGGGCTACAATGAGCAGTTCTTC. Translated: CASSVGGGYNEQFF.

The V call is TRBV2, the J call TRBJ1-5; D ambiguous. Germline values: CDR1 SNHLY, CDR2 FYNNEI. Trimming pared 0 bases from V and 6 bases from J, leaving 9 bases between. The CDR3 is 14 amino acids. Written as DNA, the CDR3 is TGTGCCAGCAGTGAAGCTGGAGCTCCTCAGCCCCAGCATTTT. This sequence encodes CASSEAGAPQPQHF.

The chain employs TRBV5-1 and TRBJ2-2; 9 bases match TRBD2. The germline CDR1 and CDR2 sequences are SGHRS and YFSETQ. The V and J ends lost 0 bases and 5 bases, in that order; junction bases with no gene match: 5. This CDR3 has 16 amino acids. The CDR3 here is CASSLARAGGTGELFF. CDR3 coding DNA: TGCGCCAGCAGCTTGGCCCGCGCGGGGGGGACCGGGGAGCTGTTTTTT.

This chain joins TRBV6-1 and TRBJ1-4; the D gene is possibly TRBD1 (5 bases). CDR3 length: 15 amino acids. The V and J ends lost 3 bases and 4 bases respectively, with 12 bases between them. The V gene's germline CDR1 is MNHNS and CDR2 SASEGT. The CDR3: CASSESVQGNEKLFF. CDR3 DNA: TGTGCCAGCAGTGAGTCGGTCCAGGGTAATGAAAAACTGTTTTTT.

Only a few counts were recorded for this clone. V and J are TRBV9 and TRBJ2-7, with a tentative D call TRBD1 (5 bases). This CDR3 has 13 residues. V lost 2 bases to trimming and J lost 1 base, with 7 bases between them. Looked up from germline, CDR1 is SGDLS and CDR2 is YYNGEE. For the CDR3, the DNA is TGTGCCAGCAGCGTCGACAGTTCCTACGAGCAGTACTTC. Its protein is CASSVDSSYEQYF.

This chain connects TRBV7-9 to TRBJ1-2; D call uncertain. V lost 0 bases and J 7 bases, leaving 6 bases between the germline ends. Germline assignment: CDR1 SEHNR and CDR2 FQNEAQ (reference sequence). This CDR3 spans 12 amino acids. CDR3 residues: CASSLAMSGYTF. As DNA, the CDR3 is TGTGCCAGCAGCTTAGCCATGAGTGGCTACACCTTC.

The chain employs TRBV27 and TRBJ2-3, with D perhaps matching TRBD1 (6 bases). CDR3 length: 14 residues. CDR1 and CDR2 (germline): MNHEY, SMNVEV (reference sequence). The ends were cut back, 3 bases at V and 2 bases at J, with 9 bases in the middle. The CDR3 coding sequence is TGTGCCAGCAGTTTCGGACAGAACACAGATACGCAGTATTTT. It is translated as CASSFGQNTDTQYF.

This clone was counted between two and nine times. The chain carries TRBV10-2 and TRBJ1-5; D possibly corresponds to TRBD1 (6 bases). This CDR3 region has 15 residues. The V end lost 6 bases, the J end lost 3 bases, and 15 bases lay between the germline ends. Germline-derived CDR1 and CDR2 are WSHSY and SAAADI. The chain's CDR3 is CASSDGQSANQPQHF. As DNA, the CDR3 is TGCGCCAGCAGCGATGGACAGTCAGCCAATCAGCCCCAGCATTTT.

The chain has TRBV5-1 and TRBJ1-2, with TRBD1 matching over 11 bases. The CDR3 has 17 residues. The V segment lost 0 bases and the J segment 5 bases; nucleotides outside the gene matches: 9. Germline V gives CDR1 SGHRS, CDR2 YFSETQ. In nucleotides, the CDR3 is TGCGCCAGCAGCTTGGCCGGTCGGGACAGGGGGAGTTATGGCTACACCTTC. Its protein product is CASSLAGRDRGSYGYTF.

This clone has only a few counts. This sequence joins TRBV20-1 and TRBJ2-5; unclear D gene. CDR3 length: 11 residues. V shed 0 bases and J shed 7 bases, with 6 bases lying between them. Germline lookup yields CDR1 DFQATT and CDR2 SNEGSKA (reference sequence). The DNA of the CDR3 is TGCAGTGCTAGAGATCGAGGGACCCAGTACTTC. The encoded protein is CSARDRGTQYF.

This clone is a singleton in its sample. This chain connects TRBV2 to TRBJ2-1, with 8 positions matching TRBD2. Trimming cost V 4 bases and J 5 bases; bases outside gene matches: 4. The CDR3 covers 14 residues. Germline V gives CDR1 SNHLY, CDR2 FYNNEI. The CDR3 DNA follows: TGTGCCAGCAGTGTCGGCGGGGGGAACAATGAGCAGTTCTTC. This sequence encodes CASSVGGGNNEQFF. Variable domain in full (rest from reference TRBV2 and TRBJ2-1): EPEVTQTPSHQVTQMGQEVILRCVPISNHLYFYWYRQILGQKVEFLVSFYNNEISEKSEIFDDQFSVERPDGSNFTLKIRSTKLEDSAMYFCASSVGGGNNEQFFGPGTRLTVL.

The chain uses TRBV13 and TRBJ2-2, with D possibly TRBD1 on 5 matching bases. Looked up from germline, CDR1 is PRHDT and CDR2 is FYEKMQ (reference sequence). Trimming took off 5 bases at V and 4 bases at J, with 11 bases between the two ends. The CDR3 covers 14 residues. The CDR3 DNA follows: TGTGCCAGCAGCCGCGGACAATCCACCGGGGAGCTGTTTTTT. Protein product: CASSRGQSTGELFF.